This is a list of T cell receptor beta chains from one sample in a study of shared clonotypes between healthy human individuals. Produced via immunoSEQ multiplex PCR; TCRdb's table is partial and in-frame only. The sample holds approximately 620,000 clones, approximately 97% seen once. Specimen: naive CD4+ T cells sorted from blood. The source of these receptors is a woman aged 25 to 45 in good health. Each CDR3 is given with its conserved first and last residue. Each record gives: V gene, J gene, clone size, D gene, CDR3 protein, CDR3 DNA. A D gene is named only where the DNA matches it firmly. Size is omitted from some rows. Given values are once, few, many or a class for expanded clones.

TRBV19	TRBJ2-7	NA	NA	CASRDQGRHEQYF	TGTGCCAGTAGGGATCAGGGTCGGCACGAGCAGTACTTC
TRBV7-9	TRBJ2-1	NA	TRBD2	CASTVAGGSYNEQFF	TGTGCCAGCACTGTAGCGGGAGGCTCCTACAATGAGCAGTTCTTC
TRBV6-5	TRBJ1-1	NA	NA	CASSPDSPNTEAFF	TGTGCCAGCAGTCCGGACAGTCCAAACACTGAAGCTTTCTTT
TRBV9	TRBJ2-3	NA	NA	CASSFGDPSTDTQYF	TGTGCCAGCAGCTTCGGGGACCCCTCCACAGATACGCAGTATTTT
TRBV2	TRBJ1-3	NA	NA	CASTPDRFSGNTIYF	TGTGCCAGCACTCCGGACCGATTCTCTGGAAACACCATATATTTT
TRBV28	TRBJ1-2	NA	TRBD1	CASSFRTGGKRVIHGYTF	TGTGCCAGCAGTTTCCGGACAGGGGGCAAAAGAGTGATACATGGCTACACCTTC
TRBV7-3	TRBJ1-1	NA	TRBD1	CASSSGQGEAFF	TGTGCCAGCAGCTCCGGACAGGGTGAAGCTTTCTTT
TRBV5-1	TRBJ2-1	NA	TRBD2	CASSLRSGTDPYNEQFF	TGCGCCAGCAGCTTGCGGAGCGGGACCGACCCCTACAATGAGCAGTTCTTC
TRBV18	TRBJ2-3	NA	TRBD2	CASSRLAGSTDTQYF	TGTGCCAGCTCTCGACTAGCGGGAAGTACAGATACGCAGTATTTT
TRBV29-1	TRBJ2-7	NA	TRBD2	CSVEVRGRTSYEQYF	TGCAGCGTTGAGGTTCGCGGGAGGACCTCCTACGAGCAGTACTTC
TRBV13	TRBJ2-6	NA	NA	CASSSGTGANVLTF	TGTGCCAGCAGCTCAGGGACTGGGGCCAACGTCCTGACTTTC
TRBV28	TRBJ2-7	NA	NA	CASNPPGSLSYEQYF	TGTGCCAGCAACCCACCCGGCAGTCTAAGCTACGAGCAGTACTTC
TRBV18	TRBJ2-4	NA	TRBD2	CASSPFSPSGRAGNIQYF	TGTGCCAGCTCACCATTCAGTCCTAGCGGGAGGGCCGGGAACATTCAGTACTTC
TRBV2	TRBJ1-2	NA	NA	CASSDREGYTF	TGTGCCAGCAGTGATAGGGAGGGCTACACCTTC
TRBV6-5	TRBJ2-7	NA	NA	CASRRGSQGAYEQYF	TGTGCCAGCAGGCGAGGGAGCCAGGGAGCCTACGAGCAGTACTTC
TRBV28	TRBJ1-3	NA	NA	CASTPGHSGNTIYF	TGTGCCAGCACCCCGGGACACTCTGGAAACACCATATATTTT
TRBV7-9	TRBJ1-1	NA	TRBD1	CASSLIGGDRANTEAFF	TGTGCCAGCAGCTTAATAGGGGGGGACAGGGCGAACACTGAAGCTTTCTTT
TRBV7-9	TRBJ2-2	NA	NA	CASSPRAGTGELFF	TGTGCCAGCAGCCCAAGGGCTGGCACCGGGGAGCTGTTTTTT
TRBV4-1	TRBJ2-7	NA	TRBD2	CASSQERRLAGNFYEQYF	TGCGCCAGCAGCCAAGAAAGACGACTAGCGGGTAATTTCTACGAGCAGTACTTC
TRBV6-6	TRBJ2-3	NA	TRBD1	CASSRQGGGDTQYF	TGTGCCAGCAGTCGACAGGGGGGGGGAGATACGCAGTATTTT
TRBV6-1	TRBJ1-1	NA	TRBD1	CASSTLGTVNTEAFF	TGTGCCAGCAGTACCCTCGGGACAGTCAACACTGAAGCTTTCTTT
TRBV4-2	TRBJ2-1	once	NA	CASSQSGGGSYNEQFF	TGTGCCAGCAGCCAGAGCGGAGGCGGCTCCTACAATGAGCAGTTCTTC
TRBV11-2	TRBJ2-7	NA	TRBD1	CASSPRQGSPYEQYF	TGTGCCAGCAGCCCGAGACAGGGGTCGCCTTACGAGCAGTACTTC
TRBV4-1	TRBJ2-3	NA	TRBD2	CASSVLGLAGKDTQYF	TGCGCCAGCAGCGTCCTTGGACTAGCGGGGAAAGATACGCAGTATTTT
TRBV6-5	TRBJ2-1	NA	NA	CASSYGPLSYNEQFF	TGTGCCAGCAGTTACGGCCCGCTCTCCTACAATGAGCAGTTCTTC
TRBV2	TRBJ2-5	NA	NA	CASSVWETQYF	TGTGCCAGCAGTGTATGGGAGACCCAGTACTTC
TRBV19	TRBJ1-5	NA	NA	CASSIGRYSNQPQHF	TGTGCCAGTAGTATAGGGCGATATAGCAATCAGCCCCAGCATTTT
TRBV19	TRBJ2-2	NA	TRBD1	CASSSGTGRTGELFF	TGTGCCAGTAGTTCCGGGACAGGTCGCACCGGGGAGCTGTTTTTT